This section outlines one T cell receptor (beta chain) sequence together with its context. Its cognate antigen is unknown. The sample is drawn from a study of cytotoxic CD8 clonotypes in ibrutinib-treated CLL. The CDR3 consists of 16 residues. Germline loops: CDR1 LNHNV, CDR2 YYDKDF (reference sequence). Trimming took 5 bases from V and 3 from J, leaving 17 bases between them. Study-wide results and caveats: Baseline levels were approached again at progression, after clonality had risen at ibrutinib response. Public clonotypes (which were uncommon) either contracted or remained stable on treatment.

Depth targeted 1 in 200,000 to 1 in 1 million T cells, averaging 10x coverage per clonotype. Measured with immunoSEQ multiplex PCR; TCRdb has only the in-frame clones, and not every one. Here the sample spans about 29,000 clones, 75% to 80% being singletons. The source of this sequence is a human donor with chronic lymphocytic leukemia. The chain employs TRBV15 and TRBJ1-5, with D perhaps matching TRBD1 (6 bases). The input for sequencing was PBMCs, taken after 36 months of ibrutinib treatment. As DNA, the CDR3 is TGTGCCACCAGCGGGAGGCTTACAGGGCTCAATCAGCCCCAGCATTTT. Its translation: CATSGRLTGLNQPQHF.